This T cell receptor (beta chain) was sequenced for a study of T cell responses to AZD1222 COVID-19 vaccine. Generated by immunoSEQ multiplex PCR, the TCRdb table keeps only in-frame clones and is missing some. The sample gives around 150,000 clones, more than 85% of which show up once; approximately 3.4% is in the top ten. This TCR was recovered from an adult who received the AZD1222 COVID-19 vaccine. The input for sequencing was peripheral blood, taken 28 days after the second AZD1222 dose.

CDR3 region: CASTGGNYGYTF. CDR3 bases: TGTGCCTCGACAGGGGGCAACTATGGCTACACCTTC. The chain is built from TRBV7-9 and TRBJ1-2, with 10 bases that match TRBD1. V lost 11 bases to trimming and J lost 2 bases; unmatched junction nucleotides: 2. Germline values: CDR1 SEHNR, CDR2 FQNEAQ (reference sequence). The CDR3 spans 12 residues.